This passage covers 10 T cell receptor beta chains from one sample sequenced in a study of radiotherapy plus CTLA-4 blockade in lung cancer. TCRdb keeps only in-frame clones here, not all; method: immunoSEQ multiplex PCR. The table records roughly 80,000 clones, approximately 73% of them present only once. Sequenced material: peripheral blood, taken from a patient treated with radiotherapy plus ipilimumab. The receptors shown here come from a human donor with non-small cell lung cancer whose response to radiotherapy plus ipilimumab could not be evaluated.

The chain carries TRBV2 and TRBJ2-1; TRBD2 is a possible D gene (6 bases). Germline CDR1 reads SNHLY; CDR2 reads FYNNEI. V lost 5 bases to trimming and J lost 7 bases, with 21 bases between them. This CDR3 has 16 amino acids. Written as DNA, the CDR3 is TGTGCCAGCAGTTACCAATTGGGGGGAGTATCAAATGAGCAGTTCTTC. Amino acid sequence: CASSYQLGGVSNEQFF.

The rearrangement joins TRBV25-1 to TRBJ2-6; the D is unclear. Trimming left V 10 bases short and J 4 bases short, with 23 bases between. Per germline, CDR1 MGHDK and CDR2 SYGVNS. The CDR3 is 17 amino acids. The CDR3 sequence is CATAAAESSLGANVLTF. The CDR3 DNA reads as TGTGCCACCGCGGCGGCAGAATCCTCTCTGGGGGCCAACGTCCTGACTTTC.

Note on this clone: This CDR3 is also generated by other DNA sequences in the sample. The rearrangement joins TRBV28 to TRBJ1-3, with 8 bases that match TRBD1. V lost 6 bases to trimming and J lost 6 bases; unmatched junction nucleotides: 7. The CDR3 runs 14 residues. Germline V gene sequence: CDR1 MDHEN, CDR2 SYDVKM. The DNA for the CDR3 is TGTGCCAGCAGAACGGACAGGGAGCAAAACACCATATATTTT. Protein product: CASRTDREQNTIYF.

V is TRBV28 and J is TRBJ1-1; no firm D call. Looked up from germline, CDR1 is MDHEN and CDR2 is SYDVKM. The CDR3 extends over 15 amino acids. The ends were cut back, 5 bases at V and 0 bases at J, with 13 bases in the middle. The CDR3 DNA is TGTGCCAGCAGTCCCCCAGGTGACATGAACACTGAAGCTTTCTTT. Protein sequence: CASSPPGDMNTEAFF.

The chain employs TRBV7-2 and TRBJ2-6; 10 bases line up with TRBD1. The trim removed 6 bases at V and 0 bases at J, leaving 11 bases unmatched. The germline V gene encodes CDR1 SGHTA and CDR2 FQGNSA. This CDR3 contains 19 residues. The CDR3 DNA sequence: TGTGCCAGCAGTCGATACCGGGACAGGGGCCTCTCTGGGGCCAACGTCCTGACTTTC. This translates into CASSRYRDRGLSGANVLTF.

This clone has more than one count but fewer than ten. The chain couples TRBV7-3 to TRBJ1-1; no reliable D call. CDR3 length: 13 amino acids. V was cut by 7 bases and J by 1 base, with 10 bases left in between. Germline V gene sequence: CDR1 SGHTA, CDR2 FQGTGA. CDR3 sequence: CASKEDWNTEAFF. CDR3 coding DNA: TGTGCCAGCAAGGAGGACTGGAACACTGAAGCTTTCTTT.

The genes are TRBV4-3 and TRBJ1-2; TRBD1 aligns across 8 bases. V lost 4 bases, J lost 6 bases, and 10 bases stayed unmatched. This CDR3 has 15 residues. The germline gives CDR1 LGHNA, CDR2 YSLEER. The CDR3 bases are TGCGCCAGCAGCCTTCGGCCGACAGGGGACGATGGCTACACCTTC. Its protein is CASSLRPTGDDGYTF.

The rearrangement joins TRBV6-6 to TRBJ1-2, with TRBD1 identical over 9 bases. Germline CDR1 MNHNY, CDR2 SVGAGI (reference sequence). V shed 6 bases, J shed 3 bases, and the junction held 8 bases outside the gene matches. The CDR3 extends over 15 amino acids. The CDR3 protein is CASSLKQGADYGYTF. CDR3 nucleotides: TGTGCCAGCAGCCTTAAACAGGGGGCCGACTATGGCTACACCTTC.

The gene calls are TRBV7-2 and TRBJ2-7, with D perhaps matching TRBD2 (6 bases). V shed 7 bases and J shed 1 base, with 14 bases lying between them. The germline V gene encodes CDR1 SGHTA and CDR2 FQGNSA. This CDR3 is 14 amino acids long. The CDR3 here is CASTLGRGSYEQYF. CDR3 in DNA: TGTGCCAGCACCTTGGGGCGGGGTTCCTACGAGCAGTACTTC.

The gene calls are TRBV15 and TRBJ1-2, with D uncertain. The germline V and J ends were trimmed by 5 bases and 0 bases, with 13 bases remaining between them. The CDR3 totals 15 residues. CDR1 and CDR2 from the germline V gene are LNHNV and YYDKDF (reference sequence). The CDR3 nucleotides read TGTGCCACCAGCCACGAAATCGGGACTAACTATGGCTACACCTTC. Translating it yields CATSHEIGTNYGYTF.